The rows below give T cell receptor beta chains drawn from one sample of a study of T cell responses to AZD1222 COVID-19 vaccine. The table came from immunoSEQ multiplex PCR; TCRdb's copy has only in-frame clones and leaves some out. The sample carries tens of thousands of clones, 80% to 90% recorded once. This sample comprised peripheral blood, obtained on day 0 of AZD1222 vaccination. The receptors were gathered from an adult in good health. The conserved cysteine and the conserved F or W are not part of the CDR3 here. A D gene is named only where the DNA matches it firmly.

j_gene: TRBJ1-6; d_gene: .; v_gene: TRBV11-3; CDR3aa: ASRQNYPGLSPLH
j_gene: TRBJ1-5; d_gene: TRBD1; v_gene: TRBV5-5; CDR3aa: ASSLFVGSGGESNQPQH
j_gene: TRBJ1-5; d_gene: .; v_gene: TRBV10-1; CDR3aa: ASSEGNQPQH
j_gene: TRBJ1-2; d_gene: .; v_gene: TRBV21-1; CDR3aa: ASTTGGKIYGYT
j_gene: TRBJ2-1; d_gene: TRBD2; v_gene: TRBV12-5; CDR3aa: ASGGSERGGPNNEQF
j_gene: TRBJ2-1; d_gene: .; v_gene: TRBV9; CDR3aa: ASSVGSRVGYNEQF
j_gene: TRBJ1-1; d_gene: .; v_gene: TRBV9; CDR3aa: ASSVEGGTEAF
j_gene: TRBJ1-1; d_gene: .; v_gene: TRBV12-3/TRBV12-4; CDR3aa: ASSLAVSEAF
j_gene: TRBJ2-1; d_gene: TRBD2; v_gene: TRBV2; CDR3aa: ASRETSGAGDEQF
j_gene: TRBJ2-5; d_gene: .; v_gene: TRBV12-3/TRBV12-4; CDR3aa: ASSLTRRETQY
j_gene: TRBJ2-7; d_gene: TRBD1; v_gene: TRBV5-4; CDR3aa: ASSRSTGGTDEQY
j_gene: TRBJ1-2; d_gene: .; v_gene: TRBV18; CDR3aa: ASSPQGTRSNYGYT
j_gene: TRBJ1-1; d_gene: .; v_gene: TRBV6-5; CDR3aa: ASRFTQGLGEAF
j_gene: TRBJ1-5; d_gene: .; v_gene: TRBV2; CDR3aa: ASSPRDGGSNQPQH
j_gene: TRBJ2-5; d_gene: TRBD1; v_gene: TRBV9; CDR3aa: ASSATGVETQY
j_gene: TRBJ2-2; d_gene: TRBD2; v_gene: TRBV6-6; CDR3aa: ASSRTSGGARNTGELF
j_gene: TRBJ1-4; d_gene: TRBD1; v_gene: TRBV6-5; CDR3aa: ASSPQGAANEKLF
j_gene: TRBJ2-5; d_gene: TRBD2; v_gene: TRBV30; CDR3aa: ARGGQETQY
j_gene: TRBJ1-2; d_gene: .; v_gene: TRBV7-9; CDR3aa: ASSLGSSRYT
j_gene: TRBJ1-6; d_gene: .; v_gene: TRBV19; CDR3aa: ASSMAPRPLNSPLH
j_gene: TRBJ1-2; d_gene: .; v_gene: TRBV10-2; CDR3aa: ASIGSNYGYT
j_gene: TRBJ2-6; d_gene: TRBD1; v_gene: TRBV2; CDR3aa: ASSGQGRSGANVLT
j_gene: TRBJ1-5; d_gene: TRBD1; v_gene: TRBV19; CDR3aa: ASSDGPGTGLIRPQH
j_gene: TRBJ1-2; d_gene: TRBD1; v_gene: TRBV9; CDR3aa: ASSKAPGTGGSGYT
j_gene: TRBJ2-7; d_gene: .; v_gene: TRBV12-3/TRBV12-4; CDR3aa: ASSLNREGVY
j_gene: TRBJ2-5; d_gene: TRBD2; v_gene: TRBV2; CDR3aa: ASSELAAPQY
j_gene: TRBJ2-5; d_gene: .; v_gene: TRBV7-2; CDR3aa: ASSLALRETQY
j_gene: TRBJ2-2; d_gene: .; v_gene: TRBV5-1; CDR3aa: ASRRDSSNTGELF
j_gene: TRBJ1-5; d_gene: .; v_gene: TRBV5-6; CDR3aa: ASSGGSPGSPQH
j_gene: TRBJ1-1; d_gene: .; v_gene: TRBV14; CDR3aa: ASSHTSVTEAF
j_gene: TRBJ2-2; d_gene: TRBD2; v_gene: TRBV6-5; CDR3aa: ASSPTSGGQRELF
j_gene: TRBJ2-2; d_gene: TRBD2; v_gene: TRBV6-6; CDR3aa: ASKSLAGVRELF
j_gene: TRBJ1-1; d_gene: .; v_gene: TRBV27; CDR3aa: ASSSLRDKNTEAF
j_gene: TRBJ2-7; d_gene: .; v_gene: TRBV6-5; CDR3aa: ASLMQGTTYEQY
j_gene: TRBJ1-5; d_gene: TRBD1; v_gene: TRBV4-1; CDR3aa: ASGKGLTGGQPQH
j_gene: TRBJ1-2; d_gene: TRBD1; v_gene: TRBV28; CDR3aa: ASRTGAGGYT
j_gene: TRBJ1-2; d_gene: .; v_gene: TRBV5-6; CDR3aa: ASCGVRGGVGGYT
j_gene: TRBJ1-1; d_gene: .; v_gene: TRBV9; CDR3aa: ASSVRVRDTEAF
j_gene: TRBJ2-7; d_gene: .; v_gene: TRBV20-1; CDR3aa: SFGTSYEQY
j_gene: TRBJ1-1; d_gene: .; v_gene: TRBV7-2; CDR3aa: ASSLSASAGQAF
j_gene: TRBJ1-1; d_gene: .; v_gene: TRBV10-2; CDR3aa: ASKGGGSGPEAF
j_gene: TRBJ1-5; d_gene: TRBD1; v_gene: TRBV19; CDR3aa: ASSPQRGGGSNQPQH
j_gene: TRBJ1-1; d_gene: .; v_gene: TRBV7-9; CDR3aa: ASSLGRSGRTEAF
j_gene: TRBJ2-7; d_gene: .; v_gene: TRBV21-1; CDR3aa: ASSRPGQSYEQY
j_gene: TRBJ1-2; d_gene: .; v_gene: TRBV9; CDR3aa: ASSRGGGGYT
j_gene: TRBJ2-1; d_gene: .; v_gene: TRBV19; CDR3aa: ASSIDQRRISYNEQF
j_gene: TRBJ1-5; d_gene: .; v_gene: TRBV6-6; CDR3aa: ASSYDRLKQPQH
j_gene: TRBJ2-3; d_gene: .; v_gene: TRBV9; CDR3aa: ASSVDRWRGSTDTQY
j_gene: TRBJ1-1; d_gene: TRBD1; v_gene: TRBV11-2; CDR3aa: ASSPRTGRTEAF
j_gene: TRBJ2-7; d_gene: TRBD1; v_gene: TRBV7-9; CDR3aa: ASSLGTGPSEQY
j_gene: TRBJ1-3; d_gene: .; v_gene: TRBV19; CDR3aa: ASSWSSGNTIY
j_gene: TRBJ2-3; d_gene: TRBD2; v_gene: TRBV6-6; CDR3aa: ASSWTSGSSTDTQY
j_gene: TRBJ2-3; d_gene: .; v_gene: TRBV19; CDR3aa: ASSIPSTDTQY
j_gene: TRBJ1-6; d_gene: .; v_gene: TRBV20-1; CDR3aa: SASPGRGNSPLH
j_gene: TRBJ1-2; d_gene: TRBD1; v_gene: TRBV6-5; CDR3aa: ASSLSRGQYGYT
j_gene: TRBJ2-7; d_gene: .; v_gene: TRBV2; CDR3aa: ASSESGGYYEQY
j_gene: TRBJ1-2; d_gene: .; v_gene: TRBV7-2; CDR3aa: ASSLGEANYGYT
j_gene: TRBJ2-1; d_gene: TRBD2; v_gene: TRBV4-1; CDR3aa: ASSHYSGGAYNEQF
j_gene: TRBJ2-1; d_gene: .; v_gene: TRBV5-1; CDR3aa: ASSLAYGGGPNEQF
j_gene: TRBJ1-2; d_gene: .; v_gene: TRBV9; CDR3aa: ASSVNSRSGYT